This TCR beta chain was captured in a study of identical twins. Findings and limits, study-wide: These conclusions were based on statistical analysis (cross-sectional, not following the same donors).

TCRdb reanalysed the 5' RACE reads using MiXCR and keeps one entry per CDR3 protein. In the table there are 500,000 to 650,000 distinct CDR3 sequences, 20% to 25% of which are singletons. This clonotype has more than one count but fewer than ten. Its target is not known. This CDR3 is built from 14 residues. V was pared by 6 bases and J by 5 bases, with 6 bases of the junction left unmatched. The germline V gene has CDR1 ENHRY and CDR2 SYGVKD. Another study also made use of these data, one on yellow fever vaccine responses in identical twins.

The chain is built from TRBV10-3 and TRBJ1-1, with 10 bases identical to TRBD1. The receptor was isolated from a woman between 18 and 29 years old in good health. The sample was CD4+ T cells sorted from blood. The CDR3 region has the DNA TGTGCCATCAGAGCGGACAGGGGGGGTACTGAAGCTTTCTTT. Translating gives CAIRADRGGTEAFF.